Included here is one T cell receptor (beta chain) sequence, with context. Its antigen remains unknown. The data derive from a study of shared clonotypes between healthy human individuals. Study-wide findings and caveats: Sampling included only blood; tissue repertoires likely differ.

Trimming stripped 0 bases from V and 7 bases from J, with 9 bases between. The CDR3 totals 14 residues. Germline lookup yields CDR1 LNHDA and CDR2 SQIVND (reference sequence). Profiled with immunoSEQ multiplex PCR; TCRdb holds only in-frame clones, not every one. The sample contains roughly 2 million clones, roughly 95% of which appear only once. This chain joins TRBV19 and TRBJ2-2; no firm D call. This clonotype was obtained from a man aged 18-30 years in good health. Sequencing used naive CD4+ T cells sorted from blood. Subset given: CD45RA+ positively selected. The CDR3 sequence is CASSIEGTDGELFF. The CDR3 coding sequence is TGTGCCAGTAGTATAGAAGGAACGGACGGGGAGCTGTTTTTT.